The clone carrying this T cell receptor (beta chain) was observed many times. Antigen unknown. The sample is drawn from a study of blood T cells in healthy people across ages. Study conclusions and caveats: Long-lived and aged donors differed, with more naive CD4+ cells and higher diversity in the long-lived.

Collection of 9.5 to 10 milliliters of peripheral blood was performed for each donor. Trimming shortened V by 0 bases and J by 4 bases, and 12 bases separated the two germline ends. The V gene's germline CDR1 is LGHNA and CDR2 YSLEER. The CDR3 spans 16 residues. The use of a sample-barcoded 5' primer and a J-beta primer mix characterized a second PCR of about 6 to 11 cycles. A single record per CDR3 protein comes from TCRdb applying MiXCR to the 5' RACE reads. The data show some 800,000 distinct CDR3 sequences, about 25% seen once. This sample also belongs to another study, concerning T cells of mothers and their children. As reported in that work: In cDNA synthesis, all of the extracted RNA was used at around 1.5 ug per 15 ul. Over 8 million TCR beta CDR3 reads were obtained from each mother, and approximately 2.7 million from each child.

The receptor comes from a boy aged 5-17 years in good health. V is TRBV4-3 and J is TRBJ2-2; D gene ambiguous. Sequenced: blood. The CDR3 nucleotides read TGCGCCAGCAGCCAAGATAGGGCTCACTTCACCGGGGAGCTGTTTTTT. Its translation is CASSQDRAHFTGELFF.